This paragraph reports one T cell receptor beta chain. The entry originates in a study of cytomegalovirus exposure and HLA in healthy donors. Per the germline V gene, CDR1 is SGHNT and CDR2 is YYREEE (reference sequence). V was cut by 0 bases and J by 4 bases, with 16 bases left in between. The CDR3 sequence is 16 residues long. The PCR used 60 Vbeta and 13 Jbeta primers. Using immunoSEQ multiplex PCR, the repertoire was profiled, and TCRdb retains in-frame clones only, with some absent. This repertoire includes about 79,000 clones. The rearrangement links TRBV5-4 to TRBJ2-5, with D possibly matching TRBD1 (6 bases). Sequences were obtained from PBMCs. The clonotype was recovered from a man younger than 45 in good health and CMV-seronegative. In nucleotides, the CDR3 is TGTGCCAGCAGCTTGGACAGGGAAGTAGGAGGAGAGACCCAGTACTTC. Encoded protein: CASSLDREVGGETQYF.